This is a list of T cell receptor beta chains from one sample in a study of patients and donors after allogeneic stem cell transplantation. TCRdb itself ran the RT-PCR reads through MiXCR, one entry per CDR3 protein. The data hold about 72,000 distinct CDR3 sequences, with 26% observed a single time. The sample taken for sequencing was blood, either unsorted or a sorted T cell fraction (not recorded which). Receptor source: a human donor who was either an allogeneic HSCT recipient or a stem cell or donor lymphocyte infusion donor (not recorded which). It is not recorded whose cells these are; they may come from a transplant donor. Each CDR3 is given with its conserved first and last residue. Each record gives: J gene, CDR3 length, clone size, D gene, V gene, CDR3 protein, CDR3 DNA. A D gene is named only where the DNA matches it firmly. Size tells how often a clone was seen (once, few, many) or the class of an expanded clone, and some rows leave it out.

>TRBJ2-2|11|.|.|TRBV12-3/TRBV12-4
CASTRTGELFF
TGTGCCAGCACCCGGACCGGGGAGCTGTTTTTT
>TRBJ1-1|14|.|TRBD1|TRBV28
CASITGGSFTEAFF
TGTGCCAGCATTACAGGGGGCTCTTTCACTGAAGCTTTCTTT
>TRBJ1-4|17|.|TRBD1|TRBV20-1
CSARRWYRGATNEKLFF
TGCAGTGCTAGAAGGTGGTACAGGGGTGCAACTAATGAAAAACTGTTTTTT
>TRBJ1-2|14|.|.|TRBV5-1
CASSLSGTSYGYTF
TGCGCCAGCAGCTTATCCGGGACCTCCTATGGCTACACCTTC
>TRBJ2-3|14|medium-sized|.|TRBV5-1
CATKLGGPTDTQYF
TGCGCCACCAAATTGGGGGGACCCACAGATACGCAGTATTTT
>TRBJ1-5|18|few|TRBD1|TRBV7-2
CASSLGQGLPYSNQPQHF
TGTGCCAGCAGCCTCGGACAGGGACTTCCTTATAGCAATCAGCCCCAGCATTTT
>TRBJ2-3|16|once|TRBD1|TRBV5-1
CASSFIGGAGTDTQYF
TGCGCCAGCAGCTTTATAGGGGGCGCGGGCACAGATACGCAGTATTTT
>TRBJ2-3|16|.|.|TRBV7-9
CASSSPPETVTDTQYF
TGTGCCAGCAGCTCCCCCCCCGAGACAGTTACAGATACGCAGTATTTT
>TRBJ1-5|15|.|.|TRBV6-2/TRBV6-3
CASSIYFYSNQPQHF
TGTGCCAGCAGTATATATTTCTATAGCAATCAGCCCCAGCATTTT
>TRBJ2-1|14|.|.|TRBV4-1
CASSQSAPFHEQFF
TGCGCCAGCAGCCAGTCGGCCCCATTCCATGAGCAGTTCTTC
>TRBJ2-5|15|.|.|TRBV7-9
CASSLGGSPQETQYF
TGTGCCAGCAGCTTAGGAGGTAGTCCACAAGAGACCCAGTACTTC
>TRBJ1-1|13|.|.|TRBV7-6
CASSFSAGLEAFF
TGTGCCAGCAGCTTTTCTGCAGGGCTTGAAGCTTTCTTT
>TRBJ2-7|14|few|.|TRBV4-1
CASSWRQSSYEQYF
TGCGCCAGCAGCTGGCGCCAGAGCTCCTACGAGCAGTACTTC
>TRBJ1-2|18|few|TRBD1|TRBV10-3
CAISDRGQGRYPLDGYTF
TGTGCCATCAGTGACCGAGGACAGGGGCGCTACCCGCTGGATGGCTACACCTTC
>TRBJ1-1|14|many|.|TRBV6-1
CASSDNVLNTEAFF
TGTGCCAGCAGTGACAACGTCCTGAACACTGAAGCTTTCTTT
>TRBJ1-2|13|few|.|TRBV20-1
CSASDGGLYGYTF
TGCAGTGCTAGTGATGGGGGGCTCTATGGCTACACCTTC
>TRBJ2-7|14|few|.|TRBV10-3
CAISAKSPSYEQYF
TGTGCCATCAGTGCGAAGAGCCCCTCCTACGAGCAGTACTTC
>TRBJ2-7|15|.|TRBD1|TRBV15
CATSRDRGQGHEQYF
TGTGCCACCAGCAGAGATCGGGGACAGGGCCACGAGCAGTACTTC
>TRBJ1-1|13|.|.|TRBV5-1
CASSFGPYTEAFF
TGCGCCAGCAGCTTCGGACCCTACACTGAAGCTTTCTTT
>TRBJ2-3|14|.|TRBD2|TRBV12-3/TRBV12-4
CASSRSSGGDTQYF
TGTGCCAGCAGTCGGTCTAGCGGGGGAGATACGCAGTATTTT
>TRBJ2-3|12|.|.|TRBV29-1
CSVWAGRHSQYF
TGCAGCGTTTGGGCAGGGCGCCATTCGCAGTATTTT
>TRBJ2-7|13|few|.|TRBV5-1
CASSFTSIDEQYF
TGCGCCAGCAGCTTTACTAGCATCGACGAGCAGTACTTC
>TRBJ2-7|15|few|TRBD1|TRBV3-1
CASSQDGQGAREQYF
TGTGCCAGCAGCCAAGACGGGCAGGGGGCGCGTGAGCAGTACTTC
>TRBJ2-3|16|.|.|TRBV12-3/TRBV12-4
CASSWRGLGGTDTQYF
TGTGCCAGCAGTTGGCGGGGGCTCGGGGGCACAGATACGCAGTATTTT
>TRBJ2-1|15|few|TRBD2|TRBV9
CASSVGGLAANEQFF
TGTGCCAGCAGCGTAGGAGGACTAGCGGCCAATGAGCAGTTCTTC
>TRBJ1-1|14|few|.|TRBV19
CASSMGLSNTEAFF
TGTGCCAGTAGTATGGGATTGTCGAACACTGAAGCTTTCTTT
>TRBJ1-1|14|few|TRBD1|TRBV7-9
CASRFQGARGEAFF
TGTGCCAGCAGATTTCAGGGGGCGCGAGGTGAAGCTTTCTTT
>TRBJ1-1|13|once|.|TRBV10-3
CAIGGVDDAEAFF
TGTGCCATCGGGGGAGTGGATGACGCTGAAGCTTTCTTT
>TRBJ1-1|13|.|.|TRBV5-1
CASSLVAPREAFF
TGCGCCAGCAGCTTGGTGGCACCGAGGGAAGCTTTCTTT
>TRBJ2-7|14|few|TRBD2|TRBV4-2
CASSRTSGSYEQYF
TGTGCCAGCAGTCGGACTAGCGGGTCCTACGAGCAGTACTTC
>TRBJ2-7|16|few|TRBD2|TRBV4-2
CASSQDWLAGVSEQYF
TGTGCCAGCAGCCAAGATTGGCTAGCGGGAGTAAGTGAGCAGTACTTC
>TRBJ2-3|12|few|.|TRBV7-9
CASTTRADTQYF
TGTGCCAGCACCACCCGGGCAGATACGCAGTATTTT
>TRBJ2-3|16|many|TRBD2|TRBV11-3
CASSHGTSGSTDTQYF
TGTGCCAGCAGCCATGGGACTAGCGGGAGCACAGATACGCAGTATTTT
>TRBJ1-1|14|few|.|TRBV11-1
CASRCGTGLTEAFF
TGTGCCAGCAGGTGTGGCACAGGGTTGACTGAAGCTTTCTTT
>TRBJ2-2|15|.|.|TRBV5-1
CASSLAESHTGELFF
TGCGCCAGCAGCTTGGCCGAGTCCCACACCGGGGAGCTGTTTTTT
>TRBJ1-2|14|.|TRBD1|TRBV24-1
CATSERGPGYGYTF
TGTGCCACCAGTGAGAGGGGGCCTGGCTATGGCTACACCTTC
>TRBJ2-7|14|few|TRBD1|TRBV19
CASSIGDRDYEQYF
TGTGCCAGTAGTATAGGGGACAGGGACTACGAGCAGTACTTC
>TRBJ1-1|17|.|.|TRBV12-3/TRBV12-4
CASSYPVPSTGNTEAFF
TGTGCCAGCAGTTACCCCGTCCCCTCGACCGGGAACACTGAAGCTTTCTTT
>TRBJ1-2|14|few|.|TRBV7-8
CASSPAHGPYGYTF
TGTGCCAGCAGCCCCGCGCACGGGCCCTATGGCTACACCTTC
>TRBJ1-1|13|.|.|TRBV12-3/TRBV12-4
CASDKGKFPEAFF
TGTGCCAGCGACAAAGGGAAATTTCCCGAAGCTTTCTTT
>TRBJ1-2|13|many|.|TRBV30
CAWSPSTFGGYTF
TGTGCCTGGAGTCCGTCCACCTTCGGGGGCTACACCTTC
>TRBJ1-1|12|.|.|TRBV6-6
CASSLQNTEAFF
TGTGCCAGCAGTTTACAGAACACTGAAGCTTTCTTT
>TRBJ2-3|17|.|TRBD1|TRBV6-2/TRBV6-3
CASSYRLADRETDTQYF
TGTGCCAGCAGTTACCGCCTGGCGGACAGGGAAACAGATACGCAGTATTTT
>TRBJ2-7|14|.|TRBD1|TRBV20-1
CSAIEGASSYEQYF
TGCAGTGCTATTGAGGGGGCGAGCTCCTACGAGCAGTACTTC
>TRBJ2-1|16|.|TRBD2|TRBV20-1
CSARDRGVSSYNEQFF
TGCAGTGCTAGAGATCGGGGGGTAAGCTCCTACAATGAGCAGTTCTTC
>TRBJ2-3|16|.|TRBD1|TRBV19
CASAGQGGLLTDTQYF
TGTGCCAGTGCCGGACAGGGCGGACTTCTCACAGATACGCAGTATTTT
>TRBJ1-5|14|.|.|TRBV6-1
CASVEGDYLQPQHF
TGTGCCAGCGTTGAAGGGGACTATTTACAGCCCCAGCATTTT
>TRBJ1-1|14|many|.|TRBV6-5
CASSYSGGADEAFF
TGTGCCAGCAGTTATTCCGGGGGCGCGGATGAAGCTTTCTTT
>TRBJ1-1|14|few|.|TRBV6-5
CASFRAFLNTEAFF
TGTGCCAGCTTCCGGGCCTTTCTTAACACTGAAGCTTTCTTT
>TRBJ1-2|15|once|.|TRBV12-3/TRBV12-4
CASSPELTPDYGYTF
TGTGCCAGCAGTCCCGAGTTGACTCCCGACTATGGCTACACCTTC
>TRBJ1-1|14|few|TRBD1|TRBV12-3/TRBV12-4
CASSLTGGATEAFF
TGTGCCAGCAGTCTTACAGGGGGCGCGACTGAAGCTTTCTTT
>TRBJ1-2|15|.|.|TRBV3-1
CASSQDWRDWYGYTF
TGTGCCAGCAGCCAAGATTGGAGAGATTGGTATGGCTACACCTTC
>TRBJ2-1|12|.|.|TRBV20-1
CSAWINNNEQFF
TGCAGTGCCTGGATCAATAACAATGAGCAGTTCTTC